This T cell receptor (beta chain) was sequenced during a study of cytomegalovirus exposure and HLA in healthy donors. Study background: An earlier analysis found some 100 million unique TCR beta sequences from about 190 million T cells. Points from the study as a whole: The likely explanation for a cluster of highly shared sequence variants was sequencing artifact. Most CMV-associated TCR beta chains appeared HLA-restricted in a later analysis.

Germline CDR1 is SGHRS and CDR2 is YFSETQ. V was pared by 7 bases and J by 5 bases, with 15 bases between. CDR3 length: 13 amino acids. PCR employed 60 Vbeta and 13 Jbeta primers. TCRdb's table, derived via immunoSEQ multiplex PCR, lists solely in-frame clones and lacks some. The table lists roughly 180,000 clones, just under 85% of them singletons. A remark on this clone: Its matching antigen is unknown.

The chain couples TRBV5-1 to TRBJ1-1; D is perhaps TRBD1 (5 bases). This TCR was recovered from a girl between 10 and 17 years old in good health and CMV-seropositive. Sequenced sample: PBMCs. CDR3 protein: CASGPGQDTEAFF. The CDR3, as DNA: TGCGCCAGCGGGCCCGGACAAGATACTGAAGCTTTCTTT.